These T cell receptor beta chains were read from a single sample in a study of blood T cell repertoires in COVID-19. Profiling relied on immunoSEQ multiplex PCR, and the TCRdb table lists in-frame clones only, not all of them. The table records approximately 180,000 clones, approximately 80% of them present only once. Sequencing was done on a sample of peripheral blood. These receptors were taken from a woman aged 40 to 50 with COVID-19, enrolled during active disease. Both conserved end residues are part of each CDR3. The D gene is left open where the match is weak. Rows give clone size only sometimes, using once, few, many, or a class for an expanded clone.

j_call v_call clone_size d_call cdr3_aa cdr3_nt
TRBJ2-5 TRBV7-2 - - CASSLSMAGAHQETQYF TGTGCCAGCAGCTTATCAATGGCAGGGGCTCATCAAGAGACCCAGTACTTC
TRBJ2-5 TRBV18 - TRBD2 CASSTSGGAKETQYF TGTGCCAGCTCGACTAGCGGGGGGGCGAAGGAGACCCAGTACTTC
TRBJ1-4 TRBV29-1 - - CSVSFGATNEKLFF TGCAGCGTTTCCTTCGGGGCAACTAATGAAAAACTGTTTTTT
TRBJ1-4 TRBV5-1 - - CASSLAGPWEKLFF TGCGCCAGCAGCTTGGCAGGGCCCTGGGAAAAACTGTTTTTT
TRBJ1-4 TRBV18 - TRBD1 CASSPDRGTEKLFF TGTGCCAGCTCACCCGACAGGGGAACAGAAAAACTGTTTTTT
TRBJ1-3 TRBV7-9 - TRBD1 CASSKQGASGNTIYF TGTGCCAGCAGCAAACAGGGGGCTTCTGGAAACACCATATATTTT
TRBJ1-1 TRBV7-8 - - CASSFSDIWVTEAFF TGTGCCAGCAGCTTCTCTGACATTTGGGTGACTGAAGCTTTCTTT
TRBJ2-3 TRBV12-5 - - CASGPEGDTQYF TGTGCTAGTGGCCCAGAGGGCGATACGCAGTATTTT
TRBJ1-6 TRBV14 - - CASSRQGVESPLHF TGTGCCAGCAGCCGGCAAGGGGTAGAATCACCCCTCCACTTT
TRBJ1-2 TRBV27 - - CASSLLAGFNYGYTF TGTGCCAGCAGTTTATTGGCGGGTTTTAACTATGGCTACACCTTC
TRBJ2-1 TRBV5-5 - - CASSLLEEQFF TGTGCCAGCAGCTTGTTGGAGGAGCAGTTCTTC
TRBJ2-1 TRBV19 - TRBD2 CASSAYLAGGPFF TGTGCCAGTAGTGCTTATCTAGCGGGAGGGCCGTTCTTC
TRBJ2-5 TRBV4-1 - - CASSLQGYQETQYF TGCGCCAGCAGCCTACAGGGATACCAAGAGACCCAGTACTTC
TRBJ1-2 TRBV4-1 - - CASSRLGRALLSYGYTF TGCGCCAGCAGCCGGTTGGGCAGAGCTCTTCTTAGCTATGGCTACACCTTC
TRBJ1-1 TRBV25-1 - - CASAFGDTEAFF TGTGCCAGCGCCTTCGGAGACACTGAAGCTTTCTTT
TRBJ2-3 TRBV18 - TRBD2 CASSLELAGDTQYF TGTGCCAGCTCACTCGAACTAGCGGGCGATACGCAGTATTTT
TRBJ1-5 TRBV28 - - CASSLFRRMSNQPQHF TGTGCCAGCAGTTTATTTCGCAGGATGAGCAATCAGCCCCAGCATTTT
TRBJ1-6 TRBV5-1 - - CASSLVGGDSPLHF TGCGCCAGCAGCTTGGTAGGGGGTGATTCACCCCTCCACTTT
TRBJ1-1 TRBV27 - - CASKRSRGVILNTEAFF TGTGCCAGCAAACGAAGTCGGGGAGTGATATTAAACACTGAAGCTTTCTTT
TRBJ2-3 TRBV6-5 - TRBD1 CASSWDSQEDTQYF TGTGCCAGCAGTTGGGACAGCCAAGAAGATACGCAGTATTTT
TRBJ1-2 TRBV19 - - CASSGVNGYTF TGTGCCAGTTCGGGGGTAAATGGCTACACCTTC
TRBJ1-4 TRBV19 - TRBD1 CASSTDAGTGIEKLFF TGTGCCAGTAGTACCGACGCCGGGACAGGGATTGAAAAACTGTTTTTT
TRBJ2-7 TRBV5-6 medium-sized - CASSLPPAGHLEQYF TGTGCCAGCAGCTTACCCCCGGCGGGGCATCTCGAGCAGTACTTC
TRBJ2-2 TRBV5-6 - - CASSLGRGDPNSKLFF TGTGCCAGCAGCTTAGGCAGGGGAGATCCCAACAGTAAGCTGTTTTTT
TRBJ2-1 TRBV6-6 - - CASSYGGSRNNEQFF TGTGCCAGCAGTTACGGGGGGTCCCGCAACAATGAGCAGTTCTTC
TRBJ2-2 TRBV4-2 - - CASGGWGRGTGELFF TGTGCCAGCGGGGGGTGGGGAAGAGGCACCGGGGAGCTGTTTTTT
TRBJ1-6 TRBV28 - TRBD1 CASSSLQGAGSPLHF TGTGCCAGCAGTTCATTACAGGGGGCGGGTTCACCCCTCCACTTT
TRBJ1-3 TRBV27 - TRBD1 CASSFTGTGYGNTIYF TGTGCCAGCAGTTTCACCGGGACAGGGTATGGAAACACCATATATTTT
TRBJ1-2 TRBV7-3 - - CASSLAGAGDYGYTF TGTGCCAGCAGCTTGGCCGGGGCAGGGGACTATGGCTACACCTTC
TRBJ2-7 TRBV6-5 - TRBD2 CASSQWEGIGYEQYF TGTGCCAGCAGCCAGTGGGAGGGTATCGGATACGAGCAGTACTTC
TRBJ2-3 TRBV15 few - CATSIRRDTDTQYF TGTGCCACCAGCATCAGGCGGGATACAGATACGCAGTATTTT
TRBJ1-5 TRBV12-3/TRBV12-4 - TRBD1 CASSLAFATGQHF TGTGCCAGCAGTTTAGCATTTGCGACAGGGCAGCATTTT
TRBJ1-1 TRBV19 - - CASRTGGDTEAFF TGTGCCAGTAGAACAGGTGGGGACACTGAAGCTTTCTTT
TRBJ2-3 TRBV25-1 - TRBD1 CASSETGAVTDTQYF TGTGCCAGCAGTGAAACAGGGGCAGTCACAGATACGCAGTATTTT
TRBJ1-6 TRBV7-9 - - CASSLLSSYNSPLHF TGTGCCAGCAGCTTACTGAGCTCCTATAATTCACCCCTCCACTTT
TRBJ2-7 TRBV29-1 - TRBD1 CSVRQGAYEQYF TGCAGCGTGAGACAGGGGGCCTACGAGCAGTACTTC
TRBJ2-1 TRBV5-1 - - CASKSTGVGEQFF TGCGCCAGCAAATCTACAGGCGTAGGGGAGCAGTTCTTC
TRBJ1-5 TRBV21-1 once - CASSHRRAESRNQPQHF TGTGCCAGCAGCCACAGAAGAGCAGAATCCCGTAATCAGCCCCAGCATTTT
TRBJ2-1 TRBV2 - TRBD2 CASSDNPRGYNEQFF TGTGCCAGCAGTGACAACCCGCGGGGGTACAATGAGCAGTTCTTC
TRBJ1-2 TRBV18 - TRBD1 CASSPDRAPRDYTF TGTGCCAGCTCACCTGACAGGGCCCCGAGGGACTACACCTTC
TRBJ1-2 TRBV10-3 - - CAISKENYGYTF TGTGCCATCAGTAAGGAGAACTATGGCTACACCTTC